This paragraph covers one T cell receptor (beta chain) sequence. What it binds is unknown. These data are taken from a study of shared clonotypes between healthy human individuals. General study findings and limits: Non-shared clonotypes displayed generation probabilities falling below those of clonotypes present in all four donors.

Method: immunoSEQ multiplex PCR; TCRdb's copy keeps in-frame clones and lacks some. The sample has hundreds of thousands of clones; about 95% are singletons. Terminally differentiated effector memory CD45RA+ cells were excluded by CCR7 positive selection of CD45RO-negative cells. This TCR came from a woman aged 25 to 39 in good health. Sequencing input: naive CD8+ T cells sorted from blood.

CDR3 bases: TGTGCCAGCAGTGAAGGACTAGGAGACTACGAGCAGTACTTC. It encodes CASSEGLGDYEQYF. The V gene is TRBV27, the J gene TRBJ2-7; TRBD2 agrees at 7 bases. With 5 bases clipped from V and 3 bases from J, the junction kept 7 bases outside the gene matches. The CDR3 sequence is 14 residues long. Looked up from germline, CDR1 is MNHEY and CDR2 is SMNVEV (reference sequence).